This passage covers 3 T cell receptor beta chains from one sample sequenced in a study of post-analysis software for immune sequencing data. Study results and limitations: Comparison of patients with controls showed five TRBV segments more frequent in patients, TRBV5-6, TRBV5-1 and TRBV20-1 among them.

Incorporated into the TCR beta cDNA libraries were unique molecular identifiers, which served to reduce PCR and sequencing biases. TCRdb re-called the PCR reads with MiXCR, one entry per CDR3 protein. Among fewer than 850,000 distinct CDR3 sequences, about 45% were seen once, and the ten largest hold roughly 4.4%. Antigens for these TCRs are unknown. Sequencing was performed on blood. Receptors originate from a girl aged 10 to 17 with multiple sclerosis.

This clonotype was seen a few times. The CDR3 spells CASSEQGASVSEQYF. As DNA, the CDR3 is TGTGCCAGCAGTGAACAGGGGGCTAGTGTATCCGAGCAGTACTTC. The chain carries TRBV2 and TRBJ2-7, with 8 bases fitting TRBD1. Germline V lookup: CDR1 SNHLY, CDR2 FYNNEI. The junction had 9 bases not matched to a gene; V was cut back by 2 bases and J by 6 bases. The CDR3 has 15 amino acids.

This clonotype was observed a single time. This chain connects TRBV7-8 to TRBJ2-1; 8 bases agree with TRBD2. Unmatched junction bases numbered 12, after V lost 0 bases and J lost 8 bases. CDR3 length: 17 residues. Germline V gives CDR1 SGHVS, CDR2 FQNEAQ. CDR3 amino acids: CASSLAPGLAGGDEQFF. Here the CDR3 DNA reads TGTGCCAGCAGCTTAGCTCCTGGACTAGCCGGAGGCGATGAGCAGTTCTTC.

This rearrangement joins TRBV11-2 to TRBJ1-2; D is ambiguous. Germline lookup yields CDR1 SGHAT and CDR2 FQNNGV. The CDR3 sequence is 14 residues long. V dropped 1 base and J dropped 4 bases, with 10 bases sitting between them. CDR3 bases: TGTGCCAGCAGCTTAGCACCGGAAGGCTATGGCTACACCTTC. Protein product: CASSLAPEGYGYTF. Looking up the rest from reference TRBV11-2 and TRBJ1-2 gives the full variable domain: EAGVAQSPRYKIIEKRQSVAFWCNPISGHATLYWYQQILGQGPKLLIQFQNNGVVDDSQLPKDRFSAERLKGVDSTLKIQPAKLEDSAVYLCASSLAPEGYGYTFGSGTRLTVV.